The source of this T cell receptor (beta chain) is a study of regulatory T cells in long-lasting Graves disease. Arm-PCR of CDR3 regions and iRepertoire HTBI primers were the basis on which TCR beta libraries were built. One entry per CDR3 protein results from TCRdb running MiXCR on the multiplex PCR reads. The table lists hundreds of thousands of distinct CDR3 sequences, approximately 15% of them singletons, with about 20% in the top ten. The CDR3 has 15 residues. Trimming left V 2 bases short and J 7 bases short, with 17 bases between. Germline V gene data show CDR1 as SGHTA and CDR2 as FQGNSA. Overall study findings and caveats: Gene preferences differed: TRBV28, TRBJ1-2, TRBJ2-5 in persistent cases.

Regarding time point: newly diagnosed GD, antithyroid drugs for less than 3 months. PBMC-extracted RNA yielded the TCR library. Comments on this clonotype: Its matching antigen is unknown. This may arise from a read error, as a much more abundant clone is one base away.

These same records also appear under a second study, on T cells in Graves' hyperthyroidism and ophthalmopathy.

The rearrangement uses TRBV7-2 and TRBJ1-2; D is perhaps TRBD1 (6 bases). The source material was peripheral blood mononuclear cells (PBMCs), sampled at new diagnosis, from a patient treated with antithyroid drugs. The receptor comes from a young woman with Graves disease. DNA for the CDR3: TGTGCCAGCAGCTTAAGGGAGGGGGGCGGCGGTGGCTACACCTTC. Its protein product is CASSLREGGGGGYTF.